One and the same sample provided the 21 T cell receptor beta chains below, sequenced in a study of T-cell reconstitution after alpha-beta-depleted transplantation in children. Preparation of the TCRbeta library involved a method that used unique molecular identifiers. A single record per CDR3 protein comes from TCRdb applying MiXCR to the PCR reads. The sample records some 440,000 distinct CDR3 sequences, around 15% being singletons. Specimen: PBMCs, mostly from graft donor cells, collected 360 days after TCRalphabeta/CD19-depleted stem cell transplant. These receptors all come from a boy under three years old who had a stem cell transplant for Wiskott-Aldrich syndrome, so the T cells may come from the graft donor.

There are a few counts of this clonotype. The chain combines TRBV28 with TRBJ1-1; no definite D call. Trimming cost V 4 bases and J 3 bases, with 18 bases left between them. CDR3 length: 16 residues. Germline assignment: CDR1 MDHEN and CDR2 SYDVKM. This CDR3 is CASSWPDPPADTEAFF. For the CDR3, the DNA is TGTGCCAGCAGTTGGCCAGACCCACCAGCGGACACTGAAGCTTTCTTT.

This clonotype turned up a few times. The genes are TRBV30 and TRBJ2-1; 8 bases line up with TRBD2. This CDR3 spans 13 amino acids. The V gene's germline CDR1 is GTSNPN and CDR2 SVGIG (reference sequence). The trim removed 7 bases at V and 8 bases at J, leaving 10 bases unmatched. For the CDR3, the DNA is TGTGCCTCGCTAGCGGGTATTCTCCATGAGCAGTTCTTC. Protein sequence: CASLAGILHEQFF.

This clonotype has only a few counts. The chain has TRBV6-2 or TRBV6-3 and TRBJ2-5; D not certain. Trimming cost V 6 bases and J 13 bases, with 21 bases left between them. The CDR3 consists of 13 residues. Germline CDR1 and CDR2: MNHEY and SVGEGT. The CDR3 region is CASRSDKQSSRYF. CDR3 sequence (DNA): TGTGCCAGCAGATCCGATAAACAGTCGTCCCGGTACTTC.

This clonotype was found a few times. CDR3 loop: CATSRERSGTYYGYTF. The CDR3 DNA is TGTGCCACCAGCAGGGAGAGGTCAGGGACCTACTATGGCTACACCTTC. The chain carries TRBV15 and TRBJ1-2; D may be TRBD1 (5 bases). Trimming left V 3 bases short and J 3 bases short, with 17 bases between. CDR3 length: 16 amino acids. CDR1 LNHNV and CDR2 YYDKDF come from the germline V gene (reference sequence).

The chain couples TRBV20-1 to TRBJ2-6, with D perhaps matching TRBD2 (5 bases). From germline, CDR1 is DFQATT and CDR2 SNEGSKA (reference sequence). Trimming removed 5 bases from V and 7 bases from J, with 9 bases in between. CDR3 length equals 12 residues. The CDR3 protein is CSAPSGANVLTF. CDR3 nucleotides: TGCAGTGCTCCCTCGGGAGCCAACGTCCTGACTTTC.

The table lists this clonotype with a few counts. This chain joins TRBV24-1 and TRBJ2-3; 8 bases agree with TRBD2. V shed 2 bases, J shed 8 bases, and the junction held 2 bases outside the gene matches. The germline CDR1 and CDR2 sequences are KGHDR and SFDVKD. This CDR3 contains 13 residues. The CDR3 DNA follows: TGTGCCACCAGTGATTCGAGCGGGAGTACGCAGTATTTT. Translating gives CATSDSSGSTQYF.

This chain uses TRBV7-8 with TRBJ2-7, with TRBD2 identical over 9 bases. The V segment lost 5 bases and the J segment 3 bases; nucleotides outside the gene matches: 8. This CDR3 comprises 15 residues. Germline assignment: CDR1 SGHVS and CDR2 FQNEAQ. The CDR3 DNA reads as TGTGCCAGCAGCCGTTCCGGGACTAGCATCTACGAGCAGTACTTC. This sequence encodes CASSRSGTSIYEQYF.

V gene TRBV24-1 combines with J gene TRBJ2-7, with a weak D call TRBD1 (5 bases). CDR1 and CDR2 (germline): KGHDR, SFDVKD. V shed 4 bases and J shed 3 bases, with 15 bases lying between them. The CDR3 is made up of 15 amino acids. The CDR3 protein is CATSDSHGHGYEQYF. The CDR3 bases are TGTGCCACCAGTGACTCCCACGGACACGGCTACGAGCAGTACTTC.

A few counts support this clonotype. V gene TRBV24-1 combines with J gene TRBJ2-2; possible D gene TRBD1, 5 bases. Trimming took 7 bases from V and 1 from J, leaving 24 bases between them. CDR3 length: 19 amino acids. Germline CDR1 and CDR2: KGHDR and SFDVKD. The CDR3 loop reads CATSPRRMKGLMNTGELFF. DNA of the CDR3: TGTGCCACCAGCCCGCGAAGGATGAAGGGGCTCATGAACACCGGGGAGCTGTTTTTT.

This sequence joins TRBV28 and TRBJ1-5, with 9 bases aligning to TRBD1. The germline gives CDR1 MDHEN, CDR2 SYDVKM. The length of the CDR3 is 13 residues. CDR3 residues: CAGTGLGNQPQHF. The DNA for the CDR3 is TGTGCGGGGACAGGGCTGGGCAATCAGCCCCAGCATTTT.

This clonotype was seen a handful of times. This chain links TRBV6-1 with TRBJ2-5; the D is unclear. CDR3 size: 14 residues. V lost 6 bases, J lost 3 bases, and 14 bases lay in between. CDR1 and CDR2 (germline): MNHNS, SASEGT. CDR3 sequence: CASRRVYDEETQYF. CDR3 bases: TGTGCCAGCAGACGGGTCTACGATGAAGAGACCCAGTACTTC.

This clonotype was seen more than once but under ten times. This chain uses TRBV5-4 with TRBJ2-4; no clear D. Germline V gives CDR1 SGHNT, CDR2 YYREEE (reference sequence). The CDR3 length is 13 residues. Trimming shortened V by 7 bases and J by 2 bases, and 10 bases separated the two germline ends. CDR3 in DNA: TGTGCCAGCGCGGCTGGAACCAAAAACATTCAGTACTTC. Its protein product is CASAAGTKNIQYF.

This clonotype appeared a few times. The rearrangement uses TRBV7-9 and TRBJ2-2, with 9 positions matching TRBD2. This CDR3 has 15 residues. Trimming at V came to 5 bases and at J to 9 bases, leaving 10 bases not matched to a gene. Germline lookup yields CDR1 SEHNR and CDR2 FQNEAQ (reference sequence). CDR3 bases: TGTGCCAGCAGCCCCCAAGGGGCTAGCGGGAGGGAGCTGTTTTTT. The encoded protein is CASSPQGASGRELFF. Variable domain in full (rest from reference TRBV7-9 and TRBJ2-2): DTGVSQNPRHKITKRGQNVTFRCDPISEHNRLYWYRQTLGQGPEFLTYFQNEAQLEKSRLLSDRFSAERPKGSFSTLEIQRTEQGDSAMYLCASSPQGASGRELFFGEGSRLTVL.

This clonotype was seen a handful of times. The chain is built from TRBV12-3 or TRBV12-4 and TRBJ2-7; possibly TRBD1 or TRBD2 for D (6 bases each). The V and J ends lost 6 bases and 3 bases respectively, with 27 bases between them. The CDR3 has 18 amino acids. The CDR3 DNA sequence: TGTGCCAGCAGCTTGCGGAGGGGGATAAAGCCTCTAGTCTACGAGCAGTACTTC. This codes for CASSLRRGIKPLVYEQYF.

The chain has TRBV25-1 and TRBJ2-5; weak D call: TRBD1 (6 bases). This CDR3 region has 13 residues. Germline CDR1 is MGHDK and CDR2 is SYGVNS. Trimming removed 6 bases at V and 5 bases at J, with 13 bases between. CDR3 sequence (DNA): TGTGCCAGCAGCAACACAGGGCTGGAGACCCAGTACTTC. The encoded protein is CASSNTGLETQYF.

CDR3 bases: TGTGCCAGCAGTCCCGGGACAGTGCAGTACTTC. It encodes CASSPGTVQYF. This chain uses TRBV12-3 or TRBV12-4 with TRBJ2-7; TRBD1 matches at 7 bases. The junction had 4 bases not matched to a gene; V was cut back by 5 bases and J by 9 bases. This CDR3 comprises 11 residues.

This chain joins TRBV5-1 and TRBJ2-2, with D possibly TRBD2 on 7 matching bases. V lost 0 bases and J lost 6, with 15 bases in between. Germline-derived CDR1 and CDR2 are SGHRS and YFSETQ. This CDR3 contains 16 residues. DNA for the CDR3: TGCGCCAGCAGCTTGGAGAGAGGGGGGGCCTCCGGGGAGCTGTTTTTT. It yields the protein CASSLERGGASGELFF.

A few counts support this clonotype. The rearrangement links TRBV12-3 or TRBV12-4 to TRBJ2-1; the match to TRBD2 covers 7 bases. The J segment lost 3 bases and the V segment lost 5 bases, leaving 10 bases of the junction unmatched. The CDR3 length is 16 residues. DNA of the CDR3: TGTGCCAGCAGTATTAGGCTAGCGGAAATCTACAATGAGCAGTTCTTC. It codes for CASSIRLAEIYNEQFF.

The V call is TRBV15, the J call TRBJ2-4; D not resolved. V lost 0 bases and J 0 bases, leaving 6 bases between the germline ends. The CDR3 is made up of 15 amino acids. Germline values: CDR1 LNHNV, CDR2 YYDKDF (reference sequence). The CDR3 DNA sequence: TGTGCCACCAGCAGAGATGGGATAGCCAAAAACATTCAGTACTTC. It translates to CATSRDGIAKNIQYF.

This clonotype turned up a few times. The chain joins TRBV7-2 to TRBJ1-4; D is unclear. The CDR3 runs to 14 residues. CDR1 SGHTA and CDR2 FQGNSA come from the germline V gene. V was clipped by 5 bases and J by 7 bases, with 14 bases between them. CDR3 sequence (DNA): TGTGCCAGCAGCCTCGGACCGGCTCCTGAAAAACTGTTTTTT. The encoded protein is CASSLGPAPEKLFF. Drawing the rest from reference TRBV7-2 and TRBJ1-4, the complete variable domain is GAGVSQSPSNKVTEKGKDVELRCDPISGHTALYWYRQSLGQGLEFLIYFQGNSAPDKSGLPSDRFSAERTGGSVSTLTIQRTQQEDSAVYLCASSLGPAPEKLFFGSGTQLSVL.

This clonotype was counted between two and nine times. The genes are TRBV5-1 and TRBJ2-7; TRBD1 aligns across 8 bases. This CDR3 is built from 16 residues. V lost 1 base, J lost 0 bases, and 6 bases stayed unmatched. Germline values: CDR1 SGHRS, CDR2 YFSETQ. Here the CDR3 reads CASSLRQGSPSYEQYF. As DNA, the CDR3 is TGCGCCAGCAGCTTGCGACAGGGGTCCCCCTCCTACGAGCAGTACTTC. Using reference TRBV5-1 and TRBJ2-7 for the parts outside the CDR3, the full variable domain is KAGVTQTPRYLIKTRGQQVTLSCSPISGHRSVSWYQQTPGQGLQFLFEYFSETQRNKGNFPGRFSGRQFSNSRSEMNVSTLELGDSALYLCASSLRQGSPSYEQYFGPGTRLTVT.